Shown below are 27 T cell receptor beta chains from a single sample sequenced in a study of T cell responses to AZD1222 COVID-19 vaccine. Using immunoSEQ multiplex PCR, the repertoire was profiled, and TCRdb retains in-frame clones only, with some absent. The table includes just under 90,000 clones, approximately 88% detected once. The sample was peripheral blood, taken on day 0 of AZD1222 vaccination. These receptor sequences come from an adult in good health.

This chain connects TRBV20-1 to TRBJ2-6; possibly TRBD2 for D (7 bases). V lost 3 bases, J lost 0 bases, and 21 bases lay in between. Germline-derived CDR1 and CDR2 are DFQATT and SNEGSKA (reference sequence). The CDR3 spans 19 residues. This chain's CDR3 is CSASELWGGLTSGANVLTF. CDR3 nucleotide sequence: TGCAGTGCTAGTGAATTATGGGGGGGCCTTACCTCTGGGGCCAACGTCCTGACTTTC.

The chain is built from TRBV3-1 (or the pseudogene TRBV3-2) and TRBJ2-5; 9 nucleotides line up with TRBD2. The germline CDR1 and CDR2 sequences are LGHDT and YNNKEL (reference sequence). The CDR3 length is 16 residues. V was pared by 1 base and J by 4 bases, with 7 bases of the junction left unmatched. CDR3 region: CASSQGPAGGGETQYF. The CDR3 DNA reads TGTGCCAGCAGCCAAGGACCAGCGGGAGGTGGAGAGACCCAGTACTTC.

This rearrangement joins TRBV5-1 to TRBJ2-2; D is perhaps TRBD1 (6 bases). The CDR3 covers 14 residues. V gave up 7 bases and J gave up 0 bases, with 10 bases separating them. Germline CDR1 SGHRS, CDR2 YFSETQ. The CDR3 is CASGGGSNTGELFF. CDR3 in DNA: TGCGCCAGCGGGGGCGGTTCGAACACCGGGGAGCTGTTTTTT.

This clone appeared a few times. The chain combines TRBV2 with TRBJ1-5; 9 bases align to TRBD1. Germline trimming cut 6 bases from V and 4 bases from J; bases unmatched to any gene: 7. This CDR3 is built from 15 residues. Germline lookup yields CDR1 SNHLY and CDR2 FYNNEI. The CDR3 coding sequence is TGTGCCAGCAGCCAAAGACAGGGGGGAAATCAGCCCCAGCATTTT. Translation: CASSQRQGGNQPQHF.

The CDR3 is CASSSLQETQYF. The CDR3 DNA sequence: TGTGCCAGCAGTTCTCTCCAAGAGACCCAGTACTTC. The chain links TRBV27 to TRBJ2-5, with D hard to call. Looked up from germline, CDR1 is MNHEY and CDR2 is SMNVEV (reference sequence). Trimming removed 4 bases from V and 1 base from J, with 4 bases in between. There are 12 residues in the CDR3.

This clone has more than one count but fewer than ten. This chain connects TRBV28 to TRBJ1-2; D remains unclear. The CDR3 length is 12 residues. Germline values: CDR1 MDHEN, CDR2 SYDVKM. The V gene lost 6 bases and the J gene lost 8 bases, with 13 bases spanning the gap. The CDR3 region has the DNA TGTGCCAGCAGCCCCGGGCAGCGAGGCTACACCTTC. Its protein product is CASSPGQRGYTF.

Here the CDR3 reads CASRSGQGYYGYTF. The CDR3 bases are TGTGCCAGCAGAAGCGGCCAGGGGTACTATGGCTACACCTTC. The rearrangement links TRBV2 to TRBJ1-2; perhaps TRBD1 as D (6 bases). This CDR3 is 14 amino acids long. The germline gives CDR1 SNHLY, CDR2 FYNNEI. V gave up 6 bases and J gave up 3 bases, with 14 bases separating them.

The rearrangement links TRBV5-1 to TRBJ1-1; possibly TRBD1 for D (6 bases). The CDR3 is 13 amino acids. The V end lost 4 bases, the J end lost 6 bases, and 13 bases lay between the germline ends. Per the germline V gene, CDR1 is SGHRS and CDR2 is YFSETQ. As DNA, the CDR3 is TGCGCCAGCAGCGGCCTCAGGGGATCTGAAGCTTTCTTT. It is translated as CASSGLRGSEAFF.

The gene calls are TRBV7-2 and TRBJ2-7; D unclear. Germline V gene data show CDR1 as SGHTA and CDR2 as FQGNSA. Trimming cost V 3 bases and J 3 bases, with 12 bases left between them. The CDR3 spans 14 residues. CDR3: CASSFSQDIYEQYF. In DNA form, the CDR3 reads TGTGCCAGCAGCTTTAGTCAAGACATCTACGAGCAGTACTTC.

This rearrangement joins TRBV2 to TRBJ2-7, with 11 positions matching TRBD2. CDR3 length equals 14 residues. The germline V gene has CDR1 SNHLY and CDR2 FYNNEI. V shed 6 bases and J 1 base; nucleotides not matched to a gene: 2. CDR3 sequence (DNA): TGTGCCAGCAGGCTAGCGGGAGGTTCCTACGAGCAGTACTTC. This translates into CASRLAGGSYEQYF.

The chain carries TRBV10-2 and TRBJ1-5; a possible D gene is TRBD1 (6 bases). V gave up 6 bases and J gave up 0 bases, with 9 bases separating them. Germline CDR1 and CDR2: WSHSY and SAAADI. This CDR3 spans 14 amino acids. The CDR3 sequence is CASRDSYSNQPQHF. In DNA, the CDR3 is TGCGCCAGCAGGGACAGTTATAGCAATCAGCCCCAGCATTTT.

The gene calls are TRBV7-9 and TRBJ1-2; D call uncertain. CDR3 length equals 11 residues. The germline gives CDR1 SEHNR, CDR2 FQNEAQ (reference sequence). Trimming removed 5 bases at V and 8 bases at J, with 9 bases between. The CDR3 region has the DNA TGTGCCAGCAGCGCTCTAGGAGGCTACACCTTC. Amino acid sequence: CASSALGGYTF.

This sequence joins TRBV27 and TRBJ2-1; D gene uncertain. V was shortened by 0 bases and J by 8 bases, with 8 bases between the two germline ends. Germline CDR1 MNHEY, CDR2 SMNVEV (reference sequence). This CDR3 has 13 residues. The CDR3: CASSLSALDEQFF. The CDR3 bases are TGTGCCAGCAGTTTATCGGCCTTGGATGAGCAGTTCTTC.

CDR3 nucleotides: TGTGCCAGCAGCTTAAGGTTCCAGTCAACAGATACGCAGTATTTT. Protein sequence: CASSLRFQSTDTQYF. This sequence joins TRBV7-3 and TRBJ2-3, with unresolved D. V was cut by 1 base and J by 3 bases, with 11 bases left in between. Germline V gene lookup returns CDR1 SGHTA and CDR2 FQGTGA. The CDR3 extends over 15 amino acids.

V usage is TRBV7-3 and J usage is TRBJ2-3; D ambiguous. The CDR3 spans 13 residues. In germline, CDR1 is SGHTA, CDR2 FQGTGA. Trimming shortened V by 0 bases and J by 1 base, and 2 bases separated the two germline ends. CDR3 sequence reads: CASSLTGTDTQYF. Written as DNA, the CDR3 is TGTGCCAGCAGCTTAACAGGCACAGATACGCAGTATTTT.

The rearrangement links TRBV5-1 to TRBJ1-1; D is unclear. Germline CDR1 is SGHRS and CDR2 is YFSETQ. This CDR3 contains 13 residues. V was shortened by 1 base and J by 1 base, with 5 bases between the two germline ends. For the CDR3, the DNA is TGCGCCAGCAGCTTGAGGGCGAACACTGAAGCTTTCTTT. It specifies CASSLRANTEAFF.

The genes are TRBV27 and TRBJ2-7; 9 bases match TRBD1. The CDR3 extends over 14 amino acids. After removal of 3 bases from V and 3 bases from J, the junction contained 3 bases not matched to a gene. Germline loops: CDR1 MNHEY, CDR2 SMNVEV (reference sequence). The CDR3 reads CASSFATGGYEQYF. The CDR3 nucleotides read TGTGCCAGCAGTTTCGCGACAGGGGGCTACGAGCAGTACTTC.

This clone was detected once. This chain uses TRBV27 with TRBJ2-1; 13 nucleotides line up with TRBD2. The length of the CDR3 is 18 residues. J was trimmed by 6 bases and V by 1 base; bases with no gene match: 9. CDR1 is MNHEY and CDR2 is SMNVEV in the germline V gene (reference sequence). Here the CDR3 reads CASSLFSLWTSGSNEQFF. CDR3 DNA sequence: TGTGCCAGCAGTTTATTCAGTTTGTGGACTAGCGGGAGCAATGAGCAGTTCTTC.

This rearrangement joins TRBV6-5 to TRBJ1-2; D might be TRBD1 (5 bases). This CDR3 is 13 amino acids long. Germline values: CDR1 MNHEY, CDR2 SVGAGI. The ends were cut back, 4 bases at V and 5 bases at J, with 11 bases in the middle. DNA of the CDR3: TGTGCCAGCAGTTCCAGGGACCCGTATGGCTACACCTTC. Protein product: CASSSRDPYGYTF.

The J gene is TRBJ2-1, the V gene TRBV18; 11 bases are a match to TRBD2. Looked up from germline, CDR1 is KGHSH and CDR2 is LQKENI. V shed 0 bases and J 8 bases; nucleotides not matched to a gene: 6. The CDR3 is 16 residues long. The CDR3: CASSPPNSGRVYEQFF. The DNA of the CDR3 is TGTGCCAGCTCACCACCTAATAGCGGGAGGGTATATGAGCAGTTCTTC.

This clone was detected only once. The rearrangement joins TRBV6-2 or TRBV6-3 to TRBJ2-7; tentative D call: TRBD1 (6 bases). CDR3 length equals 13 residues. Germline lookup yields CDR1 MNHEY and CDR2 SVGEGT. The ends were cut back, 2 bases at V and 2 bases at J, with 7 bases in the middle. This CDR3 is CASSYGGPYEQYF. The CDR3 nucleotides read TGTGCCAGCAGTTACGGGGGCCCCTACGAGCAGTACTTC.

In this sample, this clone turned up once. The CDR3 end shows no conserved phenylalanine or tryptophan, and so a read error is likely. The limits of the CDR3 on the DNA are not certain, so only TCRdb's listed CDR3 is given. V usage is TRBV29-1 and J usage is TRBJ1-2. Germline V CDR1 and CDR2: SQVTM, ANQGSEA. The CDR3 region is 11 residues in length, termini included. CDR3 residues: CSVEDLGRDPA.

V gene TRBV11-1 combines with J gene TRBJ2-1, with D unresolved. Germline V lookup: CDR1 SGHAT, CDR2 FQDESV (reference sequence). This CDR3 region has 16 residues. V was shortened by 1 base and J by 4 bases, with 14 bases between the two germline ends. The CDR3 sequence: CASSLGRATFYNEQFF. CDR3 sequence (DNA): TGTGCCAGCAGCTTAGGTAGGGCGACTTTTTACAATGAGCAGTTCTTC. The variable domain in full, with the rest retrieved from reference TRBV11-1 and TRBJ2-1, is EAEVAQSPRYKITEKSQAVAFWCDPISGHATLYWYRQILGQGPELLVQFQDESVVDDSQLPKDRFSAERLKGVDSTLKIQPAELGDSAMYLCASSLGRATFYNEQFFGPGTRLTVL.

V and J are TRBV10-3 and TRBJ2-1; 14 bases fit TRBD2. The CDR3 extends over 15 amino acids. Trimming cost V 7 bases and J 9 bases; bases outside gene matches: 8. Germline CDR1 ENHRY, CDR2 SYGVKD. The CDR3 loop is CAIKGEGLAGAEQFF. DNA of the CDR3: TGTGCCATCAAGGGCGAGGGACTAGCGGGAGCTGAGCAGTTCTTC.

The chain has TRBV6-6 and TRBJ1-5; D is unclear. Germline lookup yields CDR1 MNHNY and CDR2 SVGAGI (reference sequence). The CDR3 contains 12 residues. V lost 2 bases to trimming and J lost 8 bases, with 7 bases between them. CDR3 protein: CASSYLAEPQHF. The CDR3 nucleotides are TGTGCCAGCAGTTACCTCGCGGAGCCCCAGCATTTT.

The CDR3 bases are TGTGCCAGCAGTTTAGTCCGAGAACACGTCCTGGAGCAGTTCTTC. Its protein product is CASSLVREHVLEQFF. This chain joins TRBV27 and TRBJ2-1; D not certain. There are 15 residues in the CDR3. The V and J ends lost 2 bases and 10 bases respectively, with 18 bases between them. CDR1 and CDR2 (germline): MNHEY, SMNVEV (reference sequence).

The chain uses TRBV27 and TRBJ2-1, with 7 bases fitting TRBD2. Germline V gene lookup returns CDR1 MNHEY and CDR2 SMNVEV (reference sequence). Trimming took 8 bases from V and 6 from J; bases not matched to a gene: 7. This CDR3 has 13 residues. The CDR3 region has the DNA TGTGCCAGCGCGGGAGCTTTCGGCAATGAGCAGTTCTTC. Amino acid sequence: CASAGAFGNEQFF.